The table lists the clone carrying this T cell receptor (beta chain) with a count of one. In the study's own analysis: Amplification of reference gene primers provided the estimated nucleated cell counts. Method: immunoSEQ multiplex PCR; TCRdb's copy keeps in-frame clones and lacks some. That table gives V, J and clone size, and the DNA gave D and trimming. Counted here are 150,000 to 200,000 clones, about 84% occurring once; the ten biggest clones make up about 20%. These data belong to a study of blood T cell repertoires in COVID-19. Study background: Samples representing acute and convalescent COVID-19 were sourced from the United States, Italy and Spain. The cDNA or gDNA used as material had been derived from T cells, B-cell-depleted T cells, or PBMCs.

CDR1 is DFQATT and CDR2 is SNEGSKA in the germline V gene (reference sequence). The CDR3 loop spans 13 amino acids. V was clipped by 3 bases and J by 7 bases, with 13 bases between them. The receptor was derived from a person aged 65 to 85 with COVID-19, enrolled during active disease. The chain recombines TRBV20-1 with TRBJ1-5; D call uncertain. The sequencing input was peripheral blood. CDR3 sequence reads: CSASIGVGQPQHF. The CDR3 bases are TGCAGTGCTAGTATCGGGGTCGGGCAGCCCCAGCATTTT.